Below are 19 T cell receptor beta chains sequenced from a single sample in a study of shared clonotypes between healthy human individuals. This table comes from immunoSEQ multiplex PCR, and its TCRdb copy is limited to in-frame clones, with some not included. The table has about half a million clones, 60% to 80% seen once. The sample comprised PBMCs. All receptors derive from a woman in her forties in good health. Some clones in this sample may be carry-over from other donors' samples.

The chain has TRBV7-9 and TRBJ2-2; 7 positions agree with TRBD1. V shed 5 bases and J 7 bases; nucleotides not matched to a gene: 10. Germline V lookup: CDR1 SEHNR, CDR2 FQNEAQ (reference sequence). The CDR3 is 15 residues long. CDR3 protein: CASSHSDRAGGELFF. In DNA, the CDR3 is TGTGCCAGCAGCCACTCCGACAGGGCTGGCGGGGAGCTGTTTTTT.

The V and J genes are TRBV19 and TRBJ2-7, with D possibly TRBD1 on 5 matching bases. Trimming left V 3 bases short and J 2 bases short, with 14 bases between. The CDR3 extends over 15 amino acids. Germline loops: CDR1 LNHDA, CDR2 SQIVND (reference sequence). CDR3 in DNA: TGTGCCAGTAGTATTGGGCAGGGATTTCCCTACGAGCAGTACTTC. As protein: CASSIGQGFPYEQYF.

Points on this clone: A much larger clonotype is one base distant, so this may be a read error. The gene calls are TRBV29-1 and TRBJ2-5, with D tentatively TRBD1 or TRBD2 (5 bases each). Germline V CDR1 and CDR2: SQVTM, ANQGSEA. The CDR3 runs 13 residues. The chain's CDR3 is CSVESHLGETQHF. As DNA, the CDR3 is TGCAGCGTTGAATCCCATTTAGGGGAGACCCAGCACTTC. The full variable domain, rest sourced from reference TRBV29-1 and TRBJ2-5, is SAVISQKPSRDICQRGTSLTIQCQVDSQVTMMFWYRQQPGQSLTLIATANQGSEATYESGFVIDKFPISRPNLTFSTLTVSNMSPEDSSIYLCSVESHLGETQHFGPGTRLLVL.

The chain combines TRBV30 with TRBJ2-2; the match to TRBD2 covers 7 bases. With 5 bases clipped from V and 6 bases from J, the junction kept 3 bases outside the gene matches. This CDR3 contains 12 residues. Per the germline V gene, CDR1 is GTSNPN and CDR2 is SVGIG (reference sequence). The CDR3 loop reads CAWGRGPGELFF. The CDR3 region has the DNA TGTGCCTGGGGGAGGGGTCCCGGGGAGCTGTTTTTT. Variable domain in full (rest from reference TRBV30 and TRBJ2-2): SQTIHQWPATLVQPVGSPLSLECTVEGTSNPNLYWYRQAAGRGLQLLFYSVGIGQISSEVPQNLSASRPQDRQFILSSKKLLLSDSGFYLCAWGRGPGELFFGEGSRLTVL.

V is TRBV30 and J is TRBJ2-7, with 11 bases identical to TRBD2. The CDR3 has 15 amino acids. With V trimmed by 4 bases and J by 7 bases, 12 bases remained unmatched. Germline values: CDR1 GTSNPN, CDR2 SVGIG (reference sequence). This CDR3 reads CAWNRIAGGPQEQYF. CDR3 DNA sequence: TGTGCCTGGAATCGGATAGCGGGAGGGCCGCAAGAGCAGTACTTC.

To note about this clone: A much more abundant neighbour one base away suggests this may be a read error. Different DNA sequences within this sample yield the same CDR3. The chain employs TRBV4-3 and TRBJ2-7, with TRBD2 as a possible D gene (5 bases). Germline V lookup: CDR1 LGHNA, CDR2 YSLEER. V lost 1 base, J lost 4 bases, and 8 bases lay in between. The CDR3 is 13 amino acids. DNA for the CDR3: TGCGCCAGCAGCCAAGGGACTGGGTACGAGCAGTACTTC. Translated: CASSQGTGYEQYF.

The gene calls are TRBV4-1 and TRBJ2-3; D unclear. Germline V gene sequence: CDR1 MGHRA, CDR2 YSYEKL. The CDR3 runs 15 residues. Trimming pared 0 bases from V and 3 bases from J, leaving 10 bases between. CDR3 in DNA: TGCGCCAGCAGCCAAGATAGCCCAAGGACAGATACGCAGTATTTT. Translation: CASSQDSPRTDTQYF.

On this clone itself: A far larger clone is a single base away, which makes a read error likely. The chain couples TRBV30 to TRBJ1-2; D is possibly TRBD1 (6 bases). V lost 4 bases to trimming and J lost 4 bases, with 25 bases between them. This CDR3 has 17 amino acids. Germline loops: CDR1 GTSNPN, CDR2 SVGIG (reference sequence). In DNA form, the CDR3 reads TGTGCCTGGATCTCTCCGGGGACCAGGGGTCAGGGCTATGGCTACACCTTC. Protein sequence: CAWISPGTRGQGYGYTF.

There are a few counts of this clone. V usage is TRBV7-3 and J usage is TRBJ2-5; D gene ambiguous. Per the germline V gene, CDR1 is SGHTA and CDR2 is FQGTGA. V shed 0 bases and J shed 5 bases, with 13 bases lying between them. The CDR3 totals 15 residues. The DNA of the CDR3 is TGTGCCAGCAGCTTAACAGGTGCCCCGACGGAGACCCAGTACTTC. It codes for CASSLTGAPTETQYF.

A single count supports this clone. DNA of the CDR3: TGTGCCAGCACGGGGCAGATCACAGATACGCAGTATTTT. It specifies CASTGQITDTQYF. J is TRBJ2-3 and V is TRBV6-1, with D perhaps given as TRBD1 or TRBD2 (5 bases each). In germline, CDR1 is MNHNS, CDR2 SASEGT. This CDR3 comprises 13 residues. The V end lost 7 bases, the J end lost 2 bases, and 10 bases lay between the germline ends.

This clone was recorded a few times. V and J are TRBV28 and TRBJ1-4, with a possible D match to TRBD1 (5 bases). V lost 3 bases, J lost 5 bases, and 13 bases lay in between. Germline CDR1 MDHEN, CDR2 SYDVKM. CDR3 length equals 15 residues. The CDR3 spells CASSFPDSRNEKLFF. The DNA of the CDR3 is TGTGCCAGCAGTTTCCCCGACAGCCGGAATGAAAAACTGTTTTTT.

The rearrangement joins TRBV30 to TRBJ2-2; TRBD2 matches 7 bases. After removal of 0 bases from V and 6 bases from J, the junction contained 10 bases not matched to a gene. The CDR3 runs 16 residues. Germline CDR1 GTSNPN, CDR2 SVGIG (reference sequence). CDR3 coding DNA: TGTGCCTGGAGTGTATCTGGGGGAGGGGTTCCCGGGGAGCTGTTTTTT. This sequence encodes CAWSVSGGGVPGELFF.

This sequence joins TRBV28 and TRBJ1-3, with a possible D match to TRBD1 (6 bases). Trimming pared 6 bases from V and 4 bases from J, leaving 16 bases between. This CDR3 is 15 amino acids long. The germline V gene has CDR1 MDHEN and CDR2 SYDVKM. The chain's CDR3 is CASSPPGGQGNTIYF. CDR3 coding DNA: TGTGCCAGCAGCCCTCCCGGCGGACAGGGAAACACCATATATTTT.

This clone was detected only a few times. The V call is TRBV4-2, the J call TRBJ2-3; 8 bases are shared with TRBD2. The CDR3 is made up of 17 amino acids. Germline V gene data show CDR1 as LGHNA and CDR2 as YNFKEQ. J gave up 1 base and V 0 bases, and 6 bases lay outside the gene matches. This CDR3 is CASSQDWETSGTDTQYF. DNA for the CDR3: TGTGCCAGCAGCCAAGATTGGGAGACTAGCGGCACAGATACGCAGTATTTT.

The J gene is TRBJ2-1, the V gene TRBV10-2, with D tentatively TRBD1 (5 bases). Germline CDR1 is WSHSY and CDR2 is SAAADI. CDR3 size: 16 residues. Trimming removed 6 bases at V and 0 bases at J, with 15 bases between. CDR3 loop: CASRDTQLRSYNEQFF. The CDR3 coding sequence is TGCGCCAGCAGGGACACGCAACTACGCTCCTACAATGAGCAGTTCTTC.

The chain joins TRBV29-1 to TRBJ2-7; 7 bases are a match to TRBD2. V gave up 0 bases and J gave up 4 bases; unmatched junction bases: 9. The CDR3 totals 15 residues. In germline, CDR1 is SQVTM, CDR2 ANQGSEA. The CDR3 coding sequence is TGCAGCGTTGAAGACGGCGCTAGCGGCCTTTACGAGCAGTACTTC. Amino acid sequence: CSVEDGASGLYEQYF.

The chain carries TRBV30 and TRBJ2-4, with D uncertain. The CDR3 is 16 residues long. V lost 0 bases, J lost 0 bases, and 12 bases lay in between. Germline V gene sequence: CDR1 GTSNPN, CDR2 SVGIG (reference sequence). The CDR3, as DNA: TGTGCCTGGAGTGTCTCCAGAGACCTAGCCAAAAACATTCAGTACTTC. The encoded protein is CAWSVSRDLAKNIQYF.

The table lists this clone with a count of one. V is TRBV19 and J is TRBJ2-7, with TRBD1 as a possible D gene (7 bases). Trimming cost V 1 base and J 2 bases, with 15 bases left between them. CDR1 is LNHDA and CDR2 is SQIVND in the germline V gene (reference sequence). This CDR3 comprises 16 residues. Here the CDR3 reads CASSIARGTDTYEQYF. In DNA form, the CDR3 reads TGTGCCAGTAGTATAGCTCGCGGGACAGATACCTACGAGCAGTACTTC. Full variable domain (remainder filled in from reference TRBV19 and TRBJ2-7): DGGITQSPKYLFRKEGQNVTLSCEQNLNHDAMYWYRQDPGQGLRLIYYSQIVNDFQKGDIAEGYSVSREKKESFPLTVTSAQKNPTAFYLCASSIARGTDTYEQYFGPGTRLTVT.

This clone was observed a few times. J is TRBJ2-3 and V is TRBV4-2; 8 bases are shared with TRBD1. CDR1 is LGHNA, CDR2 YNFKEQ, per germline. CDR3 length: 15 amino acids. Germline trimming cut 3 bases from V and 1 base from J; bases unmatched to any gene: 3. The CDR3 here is CASSHGQGGTDTQYF. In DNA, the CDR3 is TGTGCCAGCAGCCATGGACAGGGAGGCACAGATACGCAGTATTTT.